This T cell receptor (beta chain) is from a study of shared clonotypes between healthy human individuals. The split of CD4+ cells yielded CD45RA+ naive and CD45RA-negative memory subsets. This table comes from immunoSEQ multiplex PCR, and its TCRdb copy is limited to in-frame clones, with some not included. The sample lists roughly 2.4 million clones; about 94% were seen once. The trim removed 1 base at V and 2 bases at J, leaving 3 bases unmatched. Germline lookup yields CDR1 SGHDT and CDR2 YYEEEE. The CDR3 sequence is 15 residues long. Whole-study results and caveats: Relative to memory subsets, naive subsets generally showed larger estimated richness. Non-shared clonotypes displayed generation probabilities falling below those of clonotypes present in all four donors.

Worth noting for this clone: Its antigen is unknown.

The J gene is TRBJ2-5, the V gene TRBV5-6; TRBD2 aligns across 9 bases. The origin of this receptor is a man younger than 35 in good health. Sequencing was done on a sample of naive CD4+ T cells sorted from blood. The subset is: CD45RA+ positively selected. The DNA of the CDR3 is TGTGCCAGCAGCTTGAGCGGGGGGCTGCAAGAGACCCAGTACTTC. Its protein product is CASSLSGGLQETQYF.